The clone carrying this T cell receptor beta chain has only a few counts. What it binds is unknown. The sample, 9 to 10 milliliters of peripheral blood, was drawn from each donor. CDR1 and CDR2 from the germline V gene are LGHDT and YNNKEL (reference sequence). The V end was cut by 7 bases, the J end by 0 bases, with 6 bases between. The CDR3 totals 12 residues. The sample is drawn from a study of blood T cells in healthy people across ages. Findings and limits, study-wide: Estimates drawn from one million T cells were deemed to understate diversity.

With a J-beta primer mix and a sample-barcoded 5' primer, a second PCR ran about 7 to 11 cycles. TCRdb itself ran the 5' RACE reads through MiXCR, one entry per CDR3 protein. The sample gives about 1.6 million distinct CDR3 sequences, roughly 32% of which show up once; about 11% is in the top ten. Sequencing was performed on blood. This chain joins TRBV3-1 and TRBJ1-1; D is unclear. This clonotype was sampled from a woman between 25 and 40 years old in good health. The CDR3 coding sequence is TGTGCCAGCACCAAGATGAACACTGAAGCTTTCTTT. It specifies CASTKMNTEAFF.